The 32 T cell receptor beta chains presented below share a single source sample, sequenced in a study of blood T cell repertoires in COVID-19. Profiling relied on immunoSEQ multiplex PCR, and the TCRdb table lists in-frame clones only, not all of them. The data hold 360,000 or so clones, with around 90% observed a single time. The sequencing input was peripheral blood. These receptors were taken from a man younger than 35 with active or convalescent COVID-19.

The chain links TRBV6-5 to TRBJ2-3; maybe TRBD2 (5 bases). The CDR3 is 14 amino acids. Germline loops: CDR1 MNHEY, CDR2 SVGAGI. The V gene lost 8 bases and the J gene lost 3 bases, with 15 bases spanning the gap. The CDR3 region is CASGRGEGTDTQYF. CDR3 nucleotide sequence: TGTGCCAGCGGCCGGGGTGAGGGAACAGATACGCAGTATTTT.

The V and J genes are TRBV5-5 and TRBJ2-3, with D possibly being TRBD2 (6 bases). Germline V gives CDR1 SGHKS, CDR2 YYEKEE (reference sequence). V was cut by 8 bases and J by 4 bases, with 8 bases left in between. This CDR3 comprises 11 residues. CDR3 residues: CASRESDTQYF. The CDR3 DNA follows: TGTGCCAGTCGGGAGTCAGATACGCAGTATTTT.

The CDR3 DNA reads as TGTGCCAGCAGCCAACACTCCGGGACATCGGTAAACACCATATATTTT. Translating it yields CASSQHSGTSVNTIYF. The chain employs TRBV4-2 and TRBJ1-3, with a tentative D call TRBD1 (6 bases). The V gene lost 2 bases and the J gene lost 6 bases, with 17 bases spanning the gap. The germline CDR1 and CDR2 sequences are LGHNA and YNFKEQ. The CDR3 extends over 16 amino acids.

The chain combines TRBV5-1 with TRBJ2-7; tentatively, D is TRBD1 (5 bases). The CDR3 consists of 12 residues. Germline CDR1 and CDR2: SGHRS and YFSETQ. V was clipped by 3 bases and J by 6 bases, with 10 bases between them. CDR3 DNA: TGCGCCAGCAGCTCGCAGGGATTCGAGCAGTACTTC. Encoded protein: CASSSQGFEQYF.

The chain links TRBV19 to TRBJ1-1; D remains ambiguous. CDR1 is LNHDA, CDR2 SQIVND, per germline (reference sequence). The ends were cut back, 5 bases at V and 2 bases at J, with 9 bases in the middle. The CDR3 has 13 residues. CDR3 amino acids: CASSRAANTEAFF. For the CDR3, the DNA is TGTGCCAGTAGTCGAGCCGCAAACACTGAAGCTTTCTTT. The full variable domain, rest sourced from reference TRBV19 and TRBJ1-1, is DGGITQSPKYLFRKEGQNVTLSCEQNLNHDAMYWYRQDPGQGLRLIYYSQIVNDFQKGDIAEGYSVSREKKESFPLTVTSAQKNPTAFYLCASSRAANTEAFFGQGTRLTVV.

This clone was seen once. The chain uses TRBV7-6 and TRBJ1-2, with D possibly being TRBD1 (6 bases). The CDR3 runs to 17 residues. CDR1 is SGHVS, CDR2 FNYEAQ, per germline. V lost 4 bases and J lost 2, with 20 bases in between. This CDR3 is CASSYAPQGPSNYGYTF. The CDR3 nucleotides are TGTGCCAGCAGCTATGCTCCCCAGGGGCCGTCAAACTATGGCTACACCTTC.

The CDR3 protein is CASSQDLSGIGTQYF. DNA for the CDR3: TGCGCCAGCAGCCAAGATCTGTCGGGGATTGGGACCCAGTACTTC. The V and J genes are TRBV4-3 and TRBJ2-5; tentatively, D is TRBD2 (5 bases). The CDR3 totals 15 residues. V was clipped by 0 bases and J by 7 bases, with 15 bases between them. Germline-derived CDR1 and CDR2 are LGHNA and YSLEER.

The chain combines TRBV6-5 with TRBJ2-3, with 9 bases identical to TRBD2. CDR3 length: 15 amino acids. J was trimmed by 1 base and V by 6 bases; bases with no gene match: 5. The germline CDR1 and CDR2 sequences are MNHEY and SVGAGI. The CDR3 protein is CASRAIAGGTDTQYF. The CDR3 nucleotides are TGTGCCAGCAGGGCGATAGCGGGGGGCACAGATACGCAGTATTTT.

J is TRBJ2-5 and V is TRBV7-6, with D tentatively TRBD2 (5 bases). The CDR3 consists of 16 residues. The germline V gene encodes CDR1 SGHVS and CDR2 FNYEAQ. V gave up 4 bases and J gave up 2 bases, with 17 bases separating them. The CDR3, as DNA: TGTGCCAGCAGCTCGAGTGGGAGTCCCTGGCAAGAGACCCAGTACTTC. Translated: CASSSSGSPWQETQYF.

The V and J genes are TRBV4-1 and TRBJ2-7; 10 nucleotides align to TRBD2. Losses at the gene ends were 1 base for V and 6 bases for J; bases not matched to a gene: 6. The CDR3 loop spans 15 amino acids. Germline CDR1 is MGHRA and CDR2 is YSYEKL. CDR3 protein: CASSQVLAGVSEQYF. In DNA, the CDR3 is TGCGCCAGCAGCCAAGTTCTAGCGGGAGTCTCCGAGCAGTACTTC.

V usage is TRBV28 and J usage is TRBJ1-1; D possibly corresponds to TRBD1 (5 bases). The CDR3 has 14 residues. V was cut by 2 bases and J by 3 bases, with 10 bases left in between. Germline CDR1 and CDR2: MDHEN and SYDVKM. CDR3 DNA sequence: TGTGCCAGCAGTTTACGGCAGGGCTACACTGAAGCTTTCTTT. Encoded protein: CASSLRQGYTEAFF.

The chain employs TRBV2 and TRBJ2-7; maybe TRBD1 (5 bases). V was cut by 5 bases and J by 9 bases, with 23 bases left in between. Germline V gene sequence: CDR1 SNHLY, CDR2 FYNNEI. The CDR3 contains 15 residues. CDR3 nucleotide sequence: TGTGCCAGCAGTAACGAACAGGCATCCCACATGGCGCAGTACTTC. It yields the protein CASSNEQASHMAQYF.

J is TRBJ1-2 and V is TRBV11-2; D ambiguous. Germline V lookup: CDR1 SGHAT, CDR2 FQNNGV. With 1 base removed from V and 7 bases from J, the gap between germline ends came to 10 bases. The CDR3 contains 13 residues. The CDR3 coding sequence is TGTGCCAGCAGCTTAGGAGGGTTTGGTGGCTACACCTTC. Amino acids: CASSLGGFGGYTF. The full variable domain, in which reference TRBV11-2 and TRBJ1-2 provide the parts outside the CDR3, is EAGVAQSPRYKIIEKRQSVAFWCNPISGHATLYWYQQILGQGPKLLIQFQNNGVVDDSQLPKDRFSAERLKGVDSTLKIQPAKLEDSAVYLCASSLGGFGGYTFGSGTRLTVV.

This clone was observed once. J is TRBJ2-2 and V is TRBV7-3; D not certain. Germline CDR1 SGHTA, CDR2 FQGTGA. V was clipped by 2 bases and J by 3 bases, with 7 bases between them. This CDR3 contains 14 residues. The CDR3 nucleotides are TGTGCCAGCAGCTTATATCGAGACACCGGGGAGCTGTTTTTT. Residues: CASSLYRDTGELFF. The whole variable domain, remainder taken from reference TRBV7-3 and TRBJ2-2, is GAGVSQTPSNKVTEKGKYVELRCDPISGHTALYWYRQSLGQGPEFLIYFQGTGAADDSGLPNDRFFAVRPEGSVSTLKIQRTERGDSAVYLCASSLYRDTGELFFGEGSRLTVL.

This clone was seen only once. J is TRBJ2-7 and V is TRBV9, with D tentatively TRBD1 (5 bases). V was trimmed by 3 bases and J by 0 bases, leaving 13 bases between them. This CDR3 comprises 15 residues. Germline-derived CDR1 and CDR2 are SGDLS and YYNGEE. CDR3 sequence (DNA): TGTGCCAGCAGCGCTCAAGAAAGGGGCTCCTACGAGCAGTACTTC. Translating it yields CASSAQERGSYEQYF.

V gene TRBV9 combines with J gene TRBJ2-1, with TRBD2 identical over 8 bases. CDR3 size: 16 residues. V was pared by 4 bases and J by 4 bases, with 10 bases of the junction left unmatched. Germline loops: CDR1 SGDLS, CDR2 YYNGEE. CDR3 sequence reads: CASSKRETTLYNEQFF. CDR3 sequence (DNA): TGTGCCAGCAGCAAGCGGGAGACGACCCTATACAATGAGCAGTTCTTC.

V gene TRBV2 combines with J gene TRBJ1-1, with D tentatively TRBD1 (5 bases). Germline loops: CDR1 SNHLY, CDR2 FYNNEI. The ends were cut back, 0 bases at V and 8 bases at J, with 10 bases in the middle. The CDR3 length is 13 residues. The CDR3 nucleotides read TGTGCCAGCAGTGAAGCCCCAGGGTGGGAAGCTTTCTTT. Residues: CASSEAPGWEAFF.

The chain recombines TRBV14 with TRBJ1-2, with TRBD1 matching over 10 bases. CDR3 length: 14 amino acids. In germline, CDR1 is SGHDN, CDR2 FVKESK. V trimming: 7 bases; J trimming: 8 bases; junction bases outside the gene matches: 10. CDR3 nucleotides: TGTGCCAGCACCCCACTCCCGACAGGGGGCGGCTACACCTTC. This codes for CASTPLPTGGGYTF.

Only one count was recorded for this clone. V usage is TRBV19 and J usage is TRBJ1-3; D perhaps matches TRBD1 (6 bases). The CDR3 runs 15 residues. Trimming left V 5 bases short and J 2 bases short, with 13 bases between. Germline CDR1 is LNHDA and CDR2 is SQIVND (reference sequence). The CDR3 DNA reads TGTGCCAGTAGTGCGACAGGTGGTGCTGGAAACACCATATATTTT. Translating it yields CASSATGGAGNTIYF.

This sequence joins TRBV28 and TRBJ1-5; the D gene is possibly TRBD1 (5 bases). The V and J ends lost 6 bases and 1 base respectively, with 19 bases between them. CDR3 length: 17 amino acids. Per germline, CDR1 MDHEN and CDR2 SYDVKM. In DNA, the CDR3 is TGTGCCAGCAGCTTTGTGGAGGGGCGAGCCAGCAATCAGCCCCAGCATTTT. It yields the protein CASSFVEGRASNQPQHF.

The CDR3 protein is CASSLLAGEQYF. CDR3 coding DNA: TGCGCCAGCAGCTTACTAGCGGGGGAGCAGTACTTC. V gene TRBV5-1 combines with J gene TRBJ2-7, with 10 bases aligning to TRBD2. V lost 2 bases to trimming and J lost 7 bases; unmatched junction nucleotides: 0. The CDR3 spans 12 residues. The germline V gene encodes CDR1 SGHRS and CDR2 YFSETQ. Combining the CDR3 with reference TRBV5-1 and TRBJ2-7 gives the whole variable domain KAGVTQTPRYLIKTRGQQVTLSCSPISGHRSVSWYQQTPGQGLQFLFEYFSETQRNKGNFPGRFSGRQFSNSRSEMNVSTLELGDSALYLCASSLLAGEQYFGPGTRLTVT.

This clone showed up just a few times. V usage is TRBV7-2 and J usage is TRBJ1-4; 10 bases are a match to TRBD1. Germline V gene sequence: CDR1 SGHTA, CDR2 FQGNSA. This CDR3 comprises 18 residues. V lost 6 bases and J lost 4; bases outside the gene matches: 14. Here the CDR3 DNA reads TGTGCCAGCAGTTTCCCGGGACAGGGGCCTTTTGATAATGAAAAACTGTTTTTT. It encodes CASSFPGQGPFDNEKLFF.

This clone was found once. This sequence joins TRBV6-5 and TRBJ2-5, with TRBD1 as a possible D gene (5 bases). Trimming removed 5 bases from V and 2 bases from J, with 6 bases in between. This CDR3 spans 12 amino acids. The germline V gene encodes CDR1 MNHEY and CDR2 SVGAGI. As DNA, the CDR3 is TGTGCCAGCAGTCCAGGGCAAGAGACCCAGTACTTC. It encodes CASSPGQETQYF.

V usage is TRBV19 and J usage is TRBJ2-2, with 7 bases lining up with TRBD1. The trim removed 10 bases at V and 4 bases at J, leaving 9 bases unmatched. The germline CDR1 and CDR2 sequences are LNHDA and SQIVND (reference sequence). The CDR3 consists of 14 residues. The CDR3 bases are TGTGCCACCGCAGTGGCAGGGGGCACCGGGGAGCTGTTTTTT. Translating it yields CATAVAGGTGELFF.

The chain joins TRBV5-5 to TRBJ2-2; D is perhaps TRBD2 (5 bases). The CDR3 is 15 residues long. Germline loops: CDR1 SGHKS, CDR2 YYEKEE (reference sequence). V was cut by 4 bases and J by 1 base, with 11 bases left in between. CDR3 amino acids: CASSPGTLNTGELFF. The CDR3 bases are TGTGCCAGCAGCCCGGGAACTTTGAACACCGGGGAGCTGTTTTTT.

This chain joins TRBV6-2 or TRBV6-3 and TRBJ2-1; 10 nucleotides line up with TRBD2. The CDR3 length is 16 residues. The V gene's germline CDR1 is MNHEY and CDR2 SVGEGT. J was trimmed by 0 bases and V by 3 bases; bases with no gene match: 2. CDR3 sequence: CASSYLAGDSYNEQFF. The CDR3 DNA sequence: TGTGCCAGCAGTTATCTAGCGGGAGACTCCTACAATGAGCAGTTCTTC.

The genes are TRBV29-1 and TRBJ1-2; D not resolved. The CDR3 contains 13 residues. V lost 7 bases and J 0 bases, leaving 12 bases between the germline ends. Germline loops: CDR1 SQVTM, CDR2 ANQGSEA. CDR3 sequence: CSALTEANYGYTF. The CDR3 DNA reads as TGCAGCGCCCTGACTGAAGCTAACTATGGCTACACCTTC.

The chain links TRBV9 to TRBJ2-1; the match to TRBD2 covers 12 bases. J lost 5 bases, V lost 6 bases, and 6 bases had no gene match. The CDR3 covers 15 residues. The germline CDR1 and CDR2 sequences are SGDLS and YYNGEE. Here the CDR3 reads CASNRTSGNHNEQFF. Here the CDR3 DNA reads TGTGCCAGCAATCGGACTAGCGGGAACCACAATGAGCAGTTCTTC.

The chain carries TRBV9 and TRBJ2-7, with D tentatively TRBD2 (5 bases). Deletions cut 1 base from V and 2 bases from J, with 10 bases between. CDR1 and CDR2 (germline): SGDLS, YYNGEE. The CDR3 is 14 residues long. CDR3 in DNA: TGTGCCAGCAGCGTATTTCCGGGAACCTACGAGCAGTACTTC. It is translated as CASSVFPGTYEQYF.

The J gene is TRBJ1-5, the V gene TRBV7-2; no reliable D call. The CDR3 length is 17 residues. V lost 1 base to trimming and J lost 3 bases, with 16 bases between them. CDR1 is SGHTA, CDR2 FQGNSA, per germline. The chain's CDR3 is CASSLEYRGLYNQPQHF. In nucleotides, the CDR3 is TGTGCCAGCAGCTTAGAGTATCGGGGTCTGTACAATCAGCCCCAGCATTTT.

This rearrangement joins TRBV28 to TRBJ2-7; D might be TRBD1 (5 bases). The germline gives CDR1 MDHEN, CDR2 SYDVKM. The CDR3 has 13 amino acids. Trimming took off 3 bases at V and 3 bases at J, with 9 bases between the two ends. The CDR3 coding sequence is TGTGCCAGCAGTTTTTGGCAGGGCTACGAGCAGTACTTC. Translation: CASSFWQGYEQYF. The entire variable domain, with the rest obtained from reference TRBV28 and TRBJ2-7, is as follows: DVKVTQSSRYLVKRTGEKVFLECVQDMDHENMFWYRQDPGLGLRLIYFSYDVKMKEKGDIPEGYSVSREKKERFSLILESASTNQTSMYLCASSFWQGYEQYFGPGTRLTVT.

J is TRBJ1-4 and V is TRBV6-5, with D perhaps TRBD1 (5 bases). The V and J ends lost 4 bases and 4 bases respectively, with 13 bases between them. The germline gives CDR1 MNHEY, CDR2 SVGAGI. The CDR3 is 15 residues long. CDR3 in amino acids: CASSFGGDLNEKLFF. CDR3 DNA: TGTGCCAGCAGTTTCGGGGGGGACCTTAATGAAAAACTGTTTTTT.